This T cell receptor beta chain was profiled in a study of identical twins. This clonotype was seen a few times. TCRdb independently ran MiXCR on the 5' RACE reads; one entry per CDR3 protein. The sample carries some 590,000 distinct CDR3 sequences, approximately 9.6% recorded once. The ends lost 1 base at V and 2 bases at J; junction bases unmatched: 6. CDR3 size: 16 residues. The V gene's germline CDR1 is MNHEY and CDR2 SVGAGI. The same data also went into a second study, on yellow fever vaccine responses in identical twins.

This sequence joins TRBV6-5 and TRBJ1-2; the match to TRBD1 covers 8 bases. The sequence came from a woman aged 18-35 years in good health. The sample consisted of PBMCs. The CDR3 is CASSYFRTGFNYGYTF. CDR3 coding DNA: TGTGCCAGCAGTTACTTCCGGACAGGGTTCAACTATGGCTACACCTTC.